The 8 T cell receptor beta chains reported below all come from one sample, sequenced in a study of blood T cell repertoires in COVID-19. Generated by immunoSEQ multiplex PCR, the TCRdb table keeps only in-frame clones and is missing some. This sample has 200,000 to 250,000 clones; approximately 90% occur once, and the top ten carry around 2%. The sequencing input was PBMCs or T cells enriched from blood (not recorded which). Receptor source: a woman in her late teens or twenties who had recovered from COVID-19.

This chain joins TRBV11-2 and TRBJ2-7, with D possibly being TRBD1 (5 bases). Germline values: CDR1 SGHAT, CDR2 FQNNGV. The CDR3 runs to 14 residues. Trimming removed 8 bases at V and 5 bases at J, with 19 bases between. DNA of the CDR3: TGTGCCAGCGGATGGACATTCAAACGGGACGAGCAGTACTTC. This codes for CASGWTFKRDEQYF.

In its sample, this clone was seen once. The chain links TRBV7-2 to TRBJ2-3, with 10 bases identical to TRBD2. V trimming: 3 bases; J trimming: 6 bases; junction bases outside the gene matches: 12. Looked up from germline, CDR1 is SGHTA and CDR2 is FQGNSA. CDR3 size: 17 residues. Written as DNA, the CDR3 is TGTGCCAGCAGCTTTCAATGGACTAGCGGTGACGGGGATACGCAGTATTTT. It translates to CASSFQWTSGDGDTQYF.

This clone has only one observation. V gene TRBV5-6 combines with J gene TRBJ2-3, with TRBD2 identical over 12 bases. Germline V gives CDR1 SGHDT, CDR2 YYEEEE. CDR3 length: 15 residues. V lost 4 bases to trimming and J lost 6 bases; unmatched junction nucleotides: 6. CDR3 sequence reads: CASSVGLAGTDTQYF. In nucleotides, the CDR3 is TGTGCCAGCAGCGTAGGACTAGCGGGGACGGATACGCAGTATTTT.

This rearrangement joins TRBV28 to TRBJ1-1, with 10 bases matching TRBD1. The CDR3 is 17 residues long. Germline assignment: CDR1 MDHEN and CDR2 SYDVKM. J gave up 4 bases and V 8 bases, and 16 bases lay outside the gene matches. The CDR3 region has the DNA TGTGCCAGCCCTCCCCGAGGGACAGGGGTTTTAGGCACTGAAGCTTTCTTT. Its protein is CASPPRGTGVLGTEAFF.

The V call is TRBV16, the J call TRBJ1-6; D remains unclear. In germline, CDR1 is KGHSY, CDR2 FQNENV. The CDR3 covers 12 residues. Trimming left V 0 bases short and J 17 bases short, with 11 bases between. CDR3 coding DNA: TGTGCCAGCAGCCAATCGAGGTCTACTATCCACTTT. The encoded protein is CASSQSRSTIHF.

The V call is TRBV5-4, the J call TRBJ2-5; TRBD2 matches 9 bases. With 4 bases clipped from V and 3 bases from J, the junction kept 10 bases outside the gene matches. This CDR3 region has 16 residues. Germline CDR1 SGHNT, CDR2 YYREEE (reference sequence). The CDR3 sequence: CASSPELAGREETQYF. The CDR3 bases are TGTGCCAGCAGCCCTGAACTAGCGGGTAGAGAAGAGACCCAGTACTTC.

Details on this clone: In the same sample, other DNA sequences code for this CDR3. The genes are TRBV7-3 and TRBJ2-1, with D unresolved. Germline assignment: CDR1 SGHTA and CDR2 FQGTGA. The CDR3 has 12 residues. Trimming cost V 0 bases and J 8 bases, with 5 bases left between them. As DNA, the CDR3 is TGTGCCAGCAGCTTAACGGGCGATGAGCAGTTCTTC. Its translation: CASSLTGDEQFF.

The rearrangement joins TRBV29-1 to TRBJ1-1; 9 bases agree with TRBD1. Germline trimming cut 6 bases from V and 1 base from J; bases unmatched to any gene: 6. Germline values: CDR1 SQVTM, CDR2 ANQGSEA. This CDR3 has 14 residues. CDR3 residues: CSVGLGQGNTEAFF. The CDR3 DNA sequence: TGCAGCGTGGGTCTGGGACAGGGGAACACTGAAGCTTTCTTT.